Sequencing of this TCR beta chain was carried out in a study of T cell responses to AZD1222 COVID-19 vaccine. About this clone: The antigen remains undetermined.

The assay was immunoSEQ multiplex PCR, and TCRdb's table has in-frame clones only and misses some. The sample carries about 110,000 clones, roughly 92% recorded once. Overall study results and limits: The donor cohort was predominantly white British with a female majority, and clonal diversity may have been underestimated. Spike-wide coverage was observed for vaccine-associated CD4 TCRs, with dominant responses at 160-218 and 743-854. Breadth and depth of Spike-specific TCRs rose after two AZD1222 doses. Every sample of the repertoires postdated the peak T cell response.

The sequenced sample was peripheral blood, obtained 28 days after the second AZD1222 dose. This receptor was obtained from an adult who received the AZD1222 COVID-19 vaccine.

CDR3 loop: CASSQDSATDTQYF. Here the CDR3 DNA reads TGCGCCAGCAGCCAAGATAGCGCTACAGATACGCAGTATTTT. This sequence joins TRBV4-3 and TRBJ2-3; possible D gene TRBD2, 5 bases. This CDR3 comprises 14 residues. CDR1 and CDR2 (germline): LGHNA, YSLEER. V shed 0 bases and J shed 3 bases, with 7 bases lying between them.